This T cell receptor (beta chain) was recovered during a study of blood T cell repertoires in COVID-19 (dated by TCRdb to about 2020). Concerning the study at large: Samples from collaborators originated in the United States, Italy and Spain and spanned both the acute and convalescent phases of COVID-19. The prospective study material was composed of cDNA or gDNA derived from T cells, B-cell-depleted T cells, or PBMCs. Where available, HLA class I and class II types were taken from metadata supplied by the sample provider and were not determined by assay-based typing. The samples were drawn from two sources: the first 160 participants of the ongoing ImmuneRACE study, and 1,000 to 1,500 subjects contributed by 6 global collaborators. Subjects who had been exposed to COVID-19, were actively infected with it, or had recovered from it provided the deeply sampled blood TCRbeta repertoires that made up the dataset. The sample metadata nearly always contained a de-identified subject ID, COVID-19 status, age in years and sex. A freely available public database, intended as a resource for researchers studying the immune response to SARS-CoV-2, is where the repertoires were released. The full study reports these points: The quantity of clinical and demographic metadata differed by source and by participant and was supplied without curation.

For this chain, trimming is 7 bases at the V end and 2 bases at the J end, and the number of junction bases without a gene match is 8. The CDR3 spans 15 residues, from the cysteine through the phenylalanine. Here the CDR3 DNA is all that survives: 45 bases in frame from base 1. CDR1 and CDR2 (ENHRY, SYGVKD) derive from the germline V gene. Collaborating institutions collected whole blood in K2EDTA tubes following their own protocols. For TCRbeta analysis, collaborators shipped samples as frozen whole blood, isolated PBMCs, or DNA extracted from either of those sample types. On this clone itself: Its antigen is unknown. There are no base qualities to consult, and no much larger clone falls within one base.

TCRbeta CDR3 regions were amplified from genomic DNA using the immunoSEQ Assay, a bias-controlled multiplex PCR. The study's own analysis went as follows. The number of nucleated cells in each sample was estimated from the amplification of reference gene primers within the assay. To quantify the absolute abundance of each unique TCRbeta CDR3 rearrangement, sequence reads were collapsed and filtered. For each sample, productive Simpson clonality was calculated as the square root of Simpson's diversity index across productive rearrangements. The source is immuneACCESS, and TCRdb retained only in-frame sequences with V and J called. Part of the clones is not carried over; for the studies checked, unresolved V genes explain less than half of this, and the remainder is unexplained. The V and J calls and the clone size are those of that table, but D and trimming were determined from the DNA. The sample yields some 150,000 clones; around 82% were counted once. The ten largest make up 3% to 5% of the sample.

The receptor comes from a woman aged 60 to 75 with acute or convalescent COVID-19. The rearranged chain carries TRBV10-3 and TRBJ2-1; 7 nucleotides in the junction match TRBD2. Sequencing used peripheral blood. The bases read TGTGCCATCAATGGGGCTAGCGGAGCCTACAATGAGCAGTTCTTC. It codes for CAINGASGAYNEQFF.